Reported below is one T cell receptor beta chain. The record originates from a study of OX40 agonist ivuxolimab in advanced cancers. Here immunoSEQ multiplex PCR was the method, and the copy in TCRdb shows in-frame clones only, minus some. The sample has about 48,000 clones; around 90% are singletons. V lost 1 base and J lost 0; bases outside the gene matches: 2. The germline V gene encodes CDR1 MNHNY and CDR2 SVGAGI (reference sequence). This CDR3 has 15 amino acids. Sampling of blood occurred at baseline, cycle 4 day 1, and cycle 7 day 1. The sequencing used CD4+ or CD8+ T cells sorted from blood, collected in a trial of the OX40 agonist ivuxolimab. This TCR derives from an adult with an advanced solid tumor such as melanoma, head and neck, liver or kidney cancer. J is TRBJ1-1 and V is TRBV6-6, with 7 nucleotides matching TRBD1. This CDR3 reads CASSYYQGVNTEAFF. In DNA, the CDR3 is TGTGCCAGCAGTTACTATCAGGGGGTGAACACTGAAGCTTTCTTT.